The rows below give T cell receptor beta chains drawn from one sample of a study of untreated major depressive disorder. The method was immunoSEQ multiplex PCR; TCRdb's version includes in-frame clones alone and lacks a portion of them. In the table there are under 15,000 clones, just over 90% of which are singletons. The material sequenced was CD4+ T cells from PBMCs. The receptors originated from a woman in her twenties or thirties with major depressive disorder. Both conserved end residues are part of each CDR3.

TRBV15,15,TRBJ2-6,CATSRGSSGANVLTF
TRBV5-1,15,TRBJ2-1,CASRSGTISYNEQFF
TRBV2,15,TRBJ2-7,CASTSRGLGPYEQYF
TRBV5-1,15,TRBJ2-7,CASSFFSPPLYEQYF
TRBV29-1,12,TRBJ1-1,CSVGTVNTEAFF
TRBV7-9,11,TRBJ2-7,CASSFGGEQYF
TRBV5-1,15,TRBJ1-2,CASSLDPGKYYGYTF
TRBV5-4,15,TRBJ2-5,CASSTKQGSWETQYF
TRBV11-3,13,TRBJ1-1,CASSRLTGQVAFF
TRBV6-5,14,TRBJ1-1,CASSYIGVNTEAFF
TRBV5-1,13,TRBJ1-2,CASSFEGGVGYTF
TRBV11-3,13,TRBJ1-4,CASSTPIEEKLFF
TRBV4-1,17,TRBJ2-7,CASSPRVGGQEVYEQYF
TRBV4-1,15,TRBJ2-1,CASNPQAGERGEQFF
TRBV19,12,TRBJ1-2,CASSIDTDQYTF
TRBV7-9,14,TRBJ1-4,CASSPGVVNEKLFF
TRBV11-3,14,TRBJ2-2,CASSLVSLTGELFF
TRBV5-1,15,TRBJ2-2,CASSLRQGAPGELFF
TRBV6-1,13,TRBJ1-2,CASTLASGYGYTF
TRBV6-1,14,TRBJ1-2,CASRGRKANYGYTF
TRBV25-1,14,TRBJ2-5,CASSEYSGKETQYF
TRBV7-2,17,TRBJ2-1,CASSSFPRGERSNEQFF
TRBV5-1,14,TRBJ2-7,CASSLAVAGNEQYF
TRBV5-1,13,TRBJ2-1,CASSLEREDEQFF
TRBV10-3,14,TRBJ2-3,CAISESSNTDTQYF
TRBV2,12,TRBJ2-2,CASERRTGELFF
TRBV4-3,17,TRBJ1-4,CASSQHGTGSSYEKLFF
TRBV19,16,TRBJ2-1,CASRGIWGNAYNEQFF
TRBV25-1,17,TRBJ2-5,CATEGALGDRGGETQYF
TRBV19,13,TRBJ2-5,CASRRAAQETQYF
TRBV9,15,TRBJ2-1,CASSRGLAGENEQFF
TRBV12-5,13,TRBJ2-7,CASGFGSDYEQYF
TRBV5-5,16,TRBJ1-1,CASSLALGGWGTEAFF
TRBV7-9,12,TRBJ1-2,CASSPPGGGYTF